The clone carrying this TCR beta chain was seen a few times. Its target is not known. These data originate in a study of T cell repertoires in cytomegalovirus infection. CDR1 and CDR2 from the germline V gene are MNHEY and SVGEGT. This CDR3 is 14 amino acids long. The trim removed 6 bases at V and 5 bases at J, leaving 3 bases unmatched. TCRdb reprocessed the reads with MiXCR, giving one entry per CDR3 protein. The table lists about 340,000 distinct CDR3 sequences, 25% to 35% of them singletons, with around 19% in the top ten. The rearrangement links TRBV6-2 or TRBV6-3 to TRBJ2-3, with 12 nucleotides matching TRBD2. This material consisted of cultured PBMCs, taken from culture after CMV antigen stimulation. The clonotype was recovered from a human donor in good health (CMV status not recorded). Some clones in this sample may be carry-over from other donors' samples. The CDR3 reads CASRMTSGGDTQYF. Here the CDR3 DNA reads TGTGCCAGCAGAATGACTAGCGGGGGAGATACGCAGTATTTT.